The 5 T cell receptor beta chains reported below all come from one sample, sequenced in a study of early T cells in non-severe SARS-CoV-2 infection. TCRdb redid the calling of the 5' RACE reads with MiXCR, one entry per CDR3 protein. Counted here are about 67,000 distinct CDR3 sequences, 11% occurring once; the ten biggest clones make up less than 5%. Sequencing was performed on whole blood. Receptors originate from an adult who was a healthcare worker with PCR-confirmed SARS-CoV-2 infection or an uninfected control (not recorded which).

At least ten counts were recorded for this clonotype. This chain links TRBV24-1 with TRBJ2-1; maybe TRBD2 (6 bases). The V gene's germline CDR1 is KGHDR and CDR2 SFDVKD. Deletions cut 9 bases from V and 6 bases from J, with 23 bases between. The length of the CDR3 is 16 residues. DNA of the CDR3: TGTGCCACCTCTCCAGGAGGGAGTCAAGTTAGCAATGAGCAGTTCTTC. Its translation: CATSPGGSQVSNEQFF.

The chain has TRBV11-2 and TRBJ1-6; D perhaps matches TRBD1 (5 bases). The ends were cut back, 4 bases at V and 8 bases at J, with 12 bases in the middle. CDR3 length: 14 amino acids. Germline assignment: CDR1 SGHAT and CDR2 FQNNGV. The CDR3 nucleotides read TGTGCCAGCAGCTCACAGGTCCTTGATTCACCCCTCCACTTT. This codes for CASSSQVLDSPLHF.

Many counts were recorded for this clonotype. The chain has TRBV11-2 and TRBJ2-3; TRBD2 aligns across 13 bases. V dropped 3 bases and J dropped 10; count of bases not matched to a gene: 7. This CDR3 has 15 amino acids. Germline values: CDR1 SGHAT, CDR2 FQNNGV. The CDR3 is CASSFTSGRAEAQYF. The CDR3 DNA sequence: TGTGCCAGCAGCTTTACTAGCGGGAGGGCCGAGGCGCAGTATTTT.

The V call is TRBV6-5, the J call TRBJ1-4; D is uncertain. Germline CDR1 reads MNHEY; CDR2 reads SVGAGI. Trimming left V 2 bases short and J 0 bases short, with 13 bases between. This CDR3 is built from 17 residues. CDR3 DNA sequence: TGTGCCAGCAGTTACCTGGTGGGCCCTTCAACTAATGAAAAACTGTTTTTT. Protein sequence: CASSYLVGPSTNEKLFF.

This chain connects TRBV29-1 to TRBJ1-1; D remains unclear. Germline V lookup: CDR1 SQVTM, CDR2 ANQGSEA. V was clipped by 5 bases and J by 1 base, with 11 bases between them. This CDR3 region has 13 residues. DNA for the CDR3: TGCAGCGTTTCGGCAGGCCGGAACACTGAAGCTTTCTTT. Translation: CSVSAGRNTEAFF.